These T cell receptor beta chains were read from a single sample in a study of Graves' ophthalmopathy and Graves' hyperthyroidism. TCRdb reanalysed the multiplex PCR reads using MiXCR and keeps one entry per CDR3 protein. The sample contains more than 1,000,000 distinct CDR3 sequences, about 38% of which appear only once. Sequenced sample: peripheral blood or thyroid tissue (not recorded which). These receptors all come from an adult man with Graves' hyperthyroidism. The CDR3 runs from the conserved cysteine through the conserved F or W. The order of the fields is D gene, V gene, clone size, J gene, CDR3 protein, CDR3 DNA. D genes are given only for firm matches. Clone size is given for some rows only: seen once, a few or many times, or a class if the clone is expanded.

D gene: NA; V gene: TRBV12-3/TRBV12-4; clone size: many; J gene: TRBJ1-4; CDR3 protein: CASSFQGLEKLFF; CDR3 DNA: TGTGCCAGCAGTTTTCAGGGGCTGGAAAAACTGTTTTTT
D gene: NA; V gene: TRBV6-2/TRBV6-3; clone size: few; J gene: TRBJ2-7; CDR3 protein: CASSPAQGRIYEQYF; CDR3 DNA: TGTGCCAGCAGTCCGGCCCAGGGGCGGATATACGAGCAGTACTTC
D gene: TRBD1; V gene: TRBV7-9; clone size: NA; J gene: TRBJ1-1; CDR3 protein: CASNKNRGNTEAFF; CDR3 DNA: TGTGCCAGCAACAAGAACAGGGGGAACACTGAAGCTTTCTTT
D gene: NA; V gene: TRBV4-3; clone size: NA; J gene: TRBJ1-2; CDR3 protein: CASSQEDLTYYGYTF; CDR3 DNA: TGCGCCAGCAGCCAAGAGGACCTGACTTACTATGGCTACACCTTC
D gene: NA; V gene: TRBV14; clone size: NA; J gene: TRBJ2-2; CDR3 protein: CASSRSGVLNTGELFF; CDR3 DNA: TGTGCCAGCAGCCGTTCGGGAGTTCTTAACACCGGGGAGCTGTTTTTT
D gene: NA; V gene: TRBV7-9; clone size: NA; J gene: TRBJ2-2; CDR3 protein: CASSLEWAAHGELFF; CDR3 DNA: TGTGCCAGCAGCTTAGAATGGGCAGCCCACGGGGAGCTGTTTTTT
D gene: TRBD1; V gene: TRBV6-6; clone size: few; J gene: TRBJ2-5; CDR3 protein: CASRVQGKETQYF; CDR3 DNA: TGTGCCAGCAGGGTACAGGGGAAAGAGACCCAGTACTTC
D gene: NA; V gene: TRBV27; clone size: NA; J gene: TRBJ1-1; CDR3 protein: CASSFRTFGEAFF; CDR3 DNA: TGTGCCAGCAGTTTCAGGACTTTTGGTGAAGCTTTCTTT
D gene: TRBD1; V gene: TRBV7-2; clone size: few; J gene: TRBJ1-6; CDR3 protein: CASSLALTGVWSPLHF; CDR3 DNA: TGTGCCAGCAGCTTAGCGCTGACAGGGGTTTGGTCACCCCTCCACTTT
D gene: NA; V gene: TRBV12-3/TRBV12-4; clone size: NA; J gene: TRBJ2-2; CDR3 protein: CASSYWDVTGQLFF; CDR3 DNA: TGTGCCAGCAGTTATTGGGATGTCACCGGGCAGCTGTTTTTT
D gene: TRBD1; V gene: TRBV19; clone size: many; J gene: TRBJ1-5; CDR3 protein: CASSIDMTGALLQPQHF; CDR3 DNA: TGTGCCAGTAGTATAGACATGACAGGGGCCCTCCTTCAGCCCCAGCATTTT
D gene: NA; V gene: TRBV12-3/TRBV12-4; clone size: few; J gene: TRBJ2-7; CDR3 protein: CASSFGSWRFHEQYF; CDR3 DNA: TGTGCCAGCAGTTTCGGGTCCTGGAGATTCCACGAGCAGTACTTC
D gene: NA; V gene: TRBV12-3/TRBV12-4; clone size: many; J gene: TRBJ2-6; CDR3 protein: CASRYSGANVLTF; CDR3 DNA: TGTGCCAGCAGATACTCTGGGGCCAACGTCCTGACTTTC
D gene: NA; V gene: TRBV15; clone size: many; J gene: TRBJ1-5; CDR3 protein: CATSRDPGAQPQHF; CDR3 DNA: TGTGCCACCAGCAGAGATCCAGGGGCTCAGCCCCAGCATTTT
D gene: NA; V gene: TRBV7-9; clone size: many; J gene: TRBJ1-5; CDR3 protein: CASSQGQNQPQHF; CDR3 DNA: TGTGCCAGCAGCCAAGGACAGAATCAGCCCCAGCATTTT
D gene: TRBD1; V gene: TRBV24-1; clone size: NA; J gene: TRBJ1-1; CDR3 protein: CATKEGATEAFF; CDR3 DNA: TGTGCCACCAAGGAGGGGGCCACTGAAGCTTTCTTT
D gene: TRBD1; V gene: TRBV9; clone size: many; J gene: TRBJ1-2; CDR3 protein: CASSVDLQGRGGYTF; CDR3 DNA: TGTGCCAGCAGCGTAGACTTACAGGGGAGGGGTGGCTACACCTTC